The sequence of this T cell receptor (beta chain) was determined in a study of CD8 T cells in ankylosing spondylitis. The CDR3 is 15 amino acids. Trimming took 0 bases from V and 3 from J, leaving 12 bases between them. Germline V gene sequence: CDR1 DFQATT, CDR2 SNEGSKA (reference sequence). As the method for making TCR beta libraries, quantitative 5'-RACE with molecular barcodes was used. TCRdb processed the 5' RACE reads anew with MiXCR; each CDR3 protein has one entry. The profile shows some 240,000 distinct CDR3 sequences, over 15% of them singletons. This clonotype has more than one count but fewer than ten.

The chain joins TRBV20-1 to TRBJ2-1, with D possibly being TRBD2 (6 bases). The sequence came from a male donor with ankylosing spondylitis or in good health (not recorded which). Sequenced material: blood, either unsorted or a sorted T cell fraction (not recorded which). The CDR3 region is CSARDMSGDYNEQFF. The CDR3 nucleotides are TGCAGTGCTAGAGATATGTCGGGGGACTACAATGAGCAGTTCTTC.